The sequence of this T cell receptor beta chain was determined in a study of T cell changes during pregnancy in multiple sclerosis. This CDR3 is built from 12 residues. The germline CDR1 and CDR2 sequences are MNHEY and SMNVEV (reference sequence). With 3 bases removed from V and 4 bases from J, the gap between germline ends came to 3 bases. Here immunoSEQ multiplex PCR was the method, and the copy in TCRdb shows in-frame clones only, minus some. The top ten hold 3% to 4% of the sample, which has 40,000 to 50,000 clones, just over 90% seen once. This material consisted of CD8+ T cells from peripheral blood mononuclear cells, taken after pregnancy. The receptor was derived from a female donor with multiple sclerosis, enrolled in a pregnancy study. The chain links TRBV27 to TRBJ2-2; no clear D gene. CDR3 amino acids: CASSFSTGELFF. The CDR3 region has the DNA TGTGCCAGCAGTTTCTCCACCGGGGAGCTGTTTTTT.